A single sample gave rise to the 30 T cell receptor beta chains below, sequenced in a study of blood T cell repertoires in COVID-19. Profiling relied on immunoSEQ multiplex PCR, and the TCRdb table lists in-frame clones only, not all of them. Of roughly 250,000 clones in the sample, 70% to 90% were seen once. Input material: PBMCs or T cells enriched from blood (not recorded which). The receptors here all came from a woman aged 45-65 years who had recovered from COVID-19.

This chain uses TRBV18 with TRBJ1-3, with 9 bases that match TRBD1. The CDR3 covers 17 residues. Germline CDR1 is KGHSH and CDR2 is LQKENI. V trimming: 2 bases; J trimming: 0 bases; junction bases outside the gene matches: 5. In DNA, the CDR3 is TGTGCCAGCTCACCAGAGGGACAGGGATACTCTGGAAACACCATATATTTT. It translates to CASSPEGQGYSGNTIYF.

This sequence joins TRBV30 and TRBJ2-3, with a weak D call TRBD1 (6 bases). The germline CDR1 and CDR2 sequences are GTSNPN and SVGIG (reference sequence). The CDR3 is 13 residues long. V lost 0 bases, J lost 4 bases, and 8 bases lay in between. CDR3 residues: CAWSVGGSDTQYF. The CDR3 nucleotides read TGTGCCTGGAGTGTTGGGGGCTCAGATACGCAGTATTTT. Supplemented by reference TRBV30 and TRBJ2-3, the full variable domain reads SQTIHQWPATLVQPVGSPLSLECTVEGTSNPNLYWYRQAAGRGLQLLFYSVGIGQISSEVPQNLSASRPQDRQFILSSKKLLLSDSGFYLCAWSVGGSDTQYFGPGTRLTVL.

This chain joins TRBV7-3 and TRBJ2-1; maybe TRBD1 (5 bases). CDR1 is SGHTA, CDR2 FQGTGA, per germline. The CDR3 length is 14 residues. V was clipped by 5 bases and J by 7 bases, with 15 bases between them. The CDR3 protein is CASSLTESQNEQFF. As DNA, the CDR3 is TGTGCCAGCAGCCTGACAGAGTCCCAAAATGAGCAGTTCTTC.

The rearrangement uses TRBV2 and TRBJ1-5; 8 bases agree with TRBD1. The V gene's germline CDR1 is SNHLY and CDR2 FYNNEI. This CDR3 is built from 14 residues. Trimming removed 4 bases from V and 5 bases from J; junction bases left unmatched: 4. The CDR3 nucleotides read TGTGCCAGCAGTGTGCAGGGGGCCGATCAGCCCCAGCATTTT. This sequence encodes CASSVQGADQPQHF.

This clone was counted only a few times. The chain combines TRBV28 with TRBJ1-2; D is perhaps TRBD1 (6 bases). Deletions cut 5 bases from V and 4 bases from J, with 20 bases between. The CDR3 has 16 amino acids. CDR1 and CDR2 (germline): MDHEN, SYDVKM. CDR3 amino acids: CASSTSNRVNSYGYTF. The CDR3 DNA follows: TGTGCCAGCAGTACCTCTAACAGGGTAAATTCCTATGGCTACACCTTC.

This clone has just one count. V and J are TRBV28 and TRBJ1-3; D might be TRBD1 (6 bases). Germline V gene lookup returns CDR1 MDHEN and CDR2 SYDVKM. The CDR3 spans 17 residues. V was pared by 7 bases and J by 0 bases, with 19 bases between. CDR3 DNA sequence: TGTGCCAGCACCATCAGTCCAGGGGCCAGCTCTGGAAACACCATATATTTT. Translation gives CASTISPGASSGNTIYF.

The table lists this clone with a few counts. V is TRBV5-6 and J is TRBJ1-5; 8 bases are shared with TRBD1. Per germline, CDR1 SGHDT and CDR2 YYEEEE. V shed 4 bases, J shed 2 bases, and the junction held 11 bases outside the gene matches. The CDR3 spans 17 residues. CDR3 loop: CASSHSGQGMGNQPQHF. The DNA for the CDR3 is TGTGCCAGCAGCCACTCAGGACAGGGAATGGGCAATCAGCCCCAGCATTTT. The full variable domain, its missing parts supplied by reference TRBV5-6 and TRBJ1-5, is DAGVTQSPTHLIKTRGQQVTLRCSPKSGHDTVSWYQQALGQGPQFIFQYYEEEERQRGNFPDRFSGHQFPNYSSELNVNALLLGDSALYLCASSHSGQGMGNQPQHFGDGTRLSIL.

The rearrangement joins TRBV6-5 to TRBJ1-2, with 11 bases fitting TRBD1. Germline CDR1 is MNHEY and CDR2 is SVGAGI. The CDR3 length is 14 residues. V lost 4 bases to trimming and J lost 9 bases; unmatched junction nucleotides: 7. The CDR3 sequence: CASSWTGGDRSYTF. CDR3 nucleotide sequence: TGTGCCAGCAGTTGGACAGGGGGCGACCGCAGCTACACCTTC.

The V gene is TRBV3-1 (or the pseudogene TRBV3-2), the J gene TRBJ1-1; D perhaps matches TRBD1 (5 bases). The CDR3 is 14 amino acids. V gave up 4 bases and J gave up 1 base, with 10 bases separating them. CDR1 is LGHDT, CDR2 YNNKEL, per germline (reference sequence). The CDR3 spells CASSPFGGNTEAFF. CDR3 nucleotide sequence: TGTGCCAGCAGCCCTTTCGGGGGGAACACTGAAGCTTTCTTT.

The chain combines TRBV29-1 with TRBJ2-7, with 8 nucleotides matching TRBD1. CDR3 length equals 13 residues. Germline CDR1 reads SQVTM; CDR2 reads ANQGSEA. Germline trimming cut 3 bases from V and 3 bases from J; bases unmatched to any gene: 4. Here the CDR3 reads CSVDGQGGYEQYF. CDR3 DNA: TGCAGCGTTGATGGACAGGGTGGCTACGAGCAGTACTTC.

This clone came up once. The chain links TRBV7-9 to TRBJ2-7; no clear D gene. V lost 1 base to trimming and J lost 1 base, with 8 bases between them. Germline V CDR1 and CDR2: SEHNR, FQNEAQ (reference sequence). The CDR3 sequence is 14 residues long. This CDR3 is CASSLGGISYEQYF. The CDR3 region has the DNA TGTGCCAGCAGCTTAGGAGGCATTTCCTACGAGCAGTACTTC.

The gene calls are TRBV4-1 and TRBJ1-2; 7 bases match TRBD1. CDR1 is MGHRA, CDR2 YSYEKL, per germline. The CDR3 contains 15 residues. V was pared by 4 bases and J by 8 bases, with 13 bases of the junction left unmatched. Here the CDR3 reads CASSPFDRADAGYTF. For the CDR3, the DNA is TGCGCCAGCAGCCCTTTTGACAGGGCGGACGCAGGCTACACCTTC.

The rearrangement joins TRBV27 to TRBJ2-7; 7 bases align to TRBD2. Losses at the gene ends were 4 bases for V and 2 bases for J; bases not matched to a gene: 8. The CDR3 contains 15 residues. In germline, CDR1 is MNHEY, CDR2 SMNVEV (reference sequence). CDR3 protein: CASSWEGDGTYEQYF. The CDR3 DNA is TGTGCCAGCAGTTGGGAGGGAGATGGAACCTACGAGCAGTACTTC.

The chain carries TRBV28 and TRBJ2-6; 9 nucleotides align to TRBD1. The germline V gene has CDR1 MDHEN and CDR2 SYDVKM. The CDR3 contains 17 residues. The junction had 9 bases not matched to a gene; V was cut back by 5 bases and J by 4 bases. CDR3 sequence (DNA): TGTGCCAGCAGTCTCCCGGGACAGGGATCGGGGGCCAACGTCCTGACTTTC. It is translated as CASSLPGQGSGANVLTF.

In its sample, this clone was seen a few times. The chain employs TRBV29-1 and TRBJ1-3, with 7 bases that match TRBD1. The junction had 3 bases not matched to a gene; V was cut back by 4 bases and J by 0 bases. This CDR3 is built from 14 residues. From germline, CDR1 is SQVTM and CDR2 ANQGSEA. The CDR3 loop is CSVGQGGSGNTIYF. The CDR3 coding sequence is TGCAGCGTTGGACAGGGTGGCTCTGGAAACACCATATATTTT.

The chain couples TRBV4-1 to TRBJ1-1, with 8 bases lining up with TRBD1. The junction had 4 bases not matched to a gene; V was cut back by 0 bases and J by 10 bases. Germline V gives CDR1 MGHRA, CDR2 YSYEKL. The CDR3 covers 13 residues. The CDR3 protein is CASSQDRQGSAFF. The CDR3 DNA is TGCGCCAGCAGCCAAGATAGACAGGGGTCAGCTTTCTTT.

The chain links TRBV18 to TRBJ2-1; 8 nucleotides align to TRBD2. Trimming took 1 base from V and 2 from J; bases not matched to a gene: 4. CDR1 is KGHSH and CDR2 is LQKENI in the germline V gene. This CDR3 has 16 residues. CDR3 protein: CASSPQAGGPYNEQFF. The CDR3 region has the DNA TGTGCCAGCTCACCACAGGCGGGAGGCCCCTACAATGAGCAGTTCTTC. The full variable domain, its missing parts supplied by reference TRBV18 and TRBJ2-1, is NAGVMQNPRHLVRRRGQEARLRCSPMKGHSHVYWYRQLPEEGLKFMVYLQKENIIDESGMPKERFSAEFPKEGPSILRIQQVVRGDSAAYFCASSPQAGGPYNEQFFGPGTRLTVL.

The chain couples TRBV19 to TRBJ2-2; TRBD2 might be the D (6 bases). The CDR3 totals 15 residues. V shed 3 bases and J shed 4 bases, with 12 bases lying between them. The germline CDR1 and CDR2 sequences are LNHDA and SQIVND (reference sequence). The CDR3 DNA sequence: TGTGCCAGTAGTATCGGGGACGGGGGCACCGGGGAGCTGTTTTTT. It encodes CASSIGDGGTGELFF.

The chain carries TRBV12-3 or TRBV12-4 and TRBJ2-7; D might be TRBD1 (6 bases). Trimming shortened V by 6 bases and J by 4 bases, and 10 bases separated the two germline ends. This CDR3 spans 12 amino acids. This CDR3 reads CASSGQTYEQYF. CDR3 nucleotides: TGTGCCAGCAGCGGACAGACGTACGAGCAGTACTTC.

This clone was picked up one time. The rearrangement uses TRBV27 and TRBJ1-4; maybe TRBD1 (6 bases). The CDR3 sequence is 14 residues long. The germline V gene encodes CDR1 MNHEY and CDR2 SMNVEV (reference sequence). Trimming removed 3 bases from V and 7 bases from J, with 12 bases in between. The CDR3 sequence is CASSFGGAGEKLFF. The CDR3 nucleotides are TGTGCCAGCAGTTTTGGGGGCGCCGGTGAAAAACTGTTTTTT.

This clone came up a few times. The chain combines TRBV27 with TRBJ1-1; TRBD1 agrees at 7 bases. V gave up 6 bases and J gave up 10 bases; unmatched junction bases: 8. Germline values: CDR1 MNHEY, CDR2 SMNVEV (reference sequence). CDR3 length: 12 residues. The CDR3 loop is CASRQGTLGAFF. The CDR3, as DNA: TGTGCCAGCAGACAGGGGACCTTGGGAGCTTTCTTT.

The chain has TRBV19 and TRBJ1-1, with 8 positions matching TRBD1. The germline CDR1 and CDR2 sequences are LNHDA and SQIVND (reference sequence). V lost 5 bases to trimming and J lost 4 bases; unmatched junction nucleotides: 6. The CDR3 loop spans 14 amino acids. The DNA for the CDR3 is TGTGCCAGTAGTCAAACAGGGGGAGGCACTGAAGCTTTCTTT. Its translation: CASSQTGGGTEAFF.

The chain joins TRBV27 to TRBJ2-5; unclear D gene. Per germline, CDR1 MNHEY and CDR2 SMNVEV (reference sequence). Trimming shortened V by 2 bases and J by 11 bases, and 9 bases separated the two germline ends. The CDR3 is made up of 11 amino acids. The CDR3 nucleotides read TGTGCCAGCAGTTTAGGTGCGCGTCAGTACTTC. It encodes CASSLGARQYF.

The chain links TRBV6-5 to TRBJ2-1; possibly TRBD2 for D (6 bases). Germline V CDR1 and CDR2: MNHEY, SVGAGI. This CDR3 spans 16 amino acids. Trimming pared 0 bases from V and 3 bases from J, leaving 12 bases between. CDR3 region: CASSYSISGFYNEQFF. The CDR3 DNA reads as TGTGCCAGCAGTTACTCGATTAGCGGCTTCTACAATGAGCAGTTCTTC.

The V call is TRBV13, the J call TRBJ2-1; perhaps TRBD2 as D (5 bases). V was cut by 0 bases and J by 8 bases, with 11 bases left in between. In germline, CDR1 is PRHDT, CDR2 FYEKMQ (reference sequence). The CDR3 is 14 amino acids. CDR3 nucleotides: TGTGCCAGCAGCTTAGGGGTTCGGCGGGATGAGCAGTTCTTC. Protein: CASSLGVRRDEQFF.

This chain connects TRBV4-1 to TRBJ2-3, with TRBD2 matching 9 bases. The CDR3 has 15 residues. Germline CDR1 is MGHRA and CDR2 is YSYEKL. Losses at the gene ends were 4 bases for V and 0 bases for J; bases not matched to a gene: 2. DNA of the CDR3: TGCGCCAGCAGCCCTAGCGGGGATAGCACAGATACGCAGTATTTT. As protein: CASSPSGDSTDTQYF.

V and J are TRBV20-1 and TRBJ2-1, with a tentative D call TRBD2 (5 bases). Germline CDR1 DFQATT, CDR2 SNEGSKA (reference sequence). V shed 3 bases and J shed 6 bases, with 9 bases lying between them. There are 12 residues in the CDR3. CDR3 coding DNA: TGCAGTGCTAGTTCGGGGTTCAATGAGCAGTTCTTC. This gives the protein CSASSGFNEQFF.

The chain links TRBV14 to TRBJ1-2; D unresolved. Trimming took off 4 bases at V and 10 bases at J, with 10 bases between the two ends. There are 11 residues in the CDR3. From germline, CDR1 is SGHDN and CDR2 FVKESK. The CDR3 sequence is CASSLGAVYTF. The CDR3 DNA follows: TGTGCCAGCAGCCTCGGAGCAGTCTACACCTTC.

J is TRBJ1-5 and V is TRBV23-1; no definite D call. TRBV23-1 is identified as an open reading frame with a role that is uncertain. V lost 2 bases to trimming and J lost 0 bases, with 23 bases between them. This CDR3 has 20 residues. The CDR3 DNA reads TGCGCCAGCAGTCAAACTCAGACTATCTTAGCGGGGATTAGCAATCAGCCCCAGCATTTT. It is translated as CASSQTQTILAGISNQPQHF.

The CDR3 bases are TGTGCCACCAGTGATCCTAGCGGGGCGAACACCGGGGAGCTGTTTTTT. Translated: CATSDPSGANTGELFF. The V call is TRBV24-1, the J call TRBJ2-2; 9 bases line up with TRBD2. Germline loops: CDR1 KGHDR, CDR2 SFDVKD. This CDR3 has 16 amino acids. The ends lost 3 bases at V and 0 bases at J; junction bases unmatched: 1.